This TCR beta chain was sequenced for a study of cytomegalovirus exposure and HLA in healthy donors. This CDR3 comprises 14 residues. Trimming shortened V by 4 bases and J by 4 bases, and 14 bases separated the two germline ends. Germline V lookup: CDR1 SGHNT, CDR2 YYREEE (reference sequence). Some clones are missing from TCRdb's copy, which holds only in-frame ones; the method was immunoSEQ multiplex PCR. Among under 300,000 clones, around 90% were seen once, and the ten largest hold under 0.4%. The V call is TRBV5-4, the J call TRBJ1-2, with D possibly matching TRBD1 (5 bases). Sequenced material: PBMCs. The TCR originated in a woman in her late teens or twenties in good health and CMV-seronegative. The DNA for the CDR3 is TGTGCCAGCAGCACCACCCCACAGGTCTATGGCTACACCTTC. Protein sequence: CASSTTPQVYGYTF.